The rows below give T cell receptor beta chains drawn from one sample of a study of blood T cell repertoires in COVID-19. The data were produced by immunoSEQ multiplex PCR, yet TCRdb's version contains in-frame clones alone and is incomplete. The profile shows 130,000 to 150,000 clones, roughly 88% of them singletons. Sequencing input: peripheral blood. These receptors all stem from a woman in her forties or fifties with acute or convalescent COVID-19. Both conserved end residues are part of each CDR3. Each record gives: V gene, CDR3 protein.

>TRBV28
CASSLTGGLGYTF
>TRBV7-6
CASSWGQGSGNTIYF
>TRBV5-1
CASSRSGAGDTQYF
>TRBV7-7
CASSLLAGGSTDTQYF
>TRBV5-1
CASSRSIGGTEAFF
>TRBV19
CASSIFGGVSPLHF
>TRBV19
CASTEGTLLINEKLFF
>TRBV21-1
CASSPRNHGQGNTGELFF
>TRBV2
CASSRTGVGTEAFF
>TRBV6-4
CASSDFPGRAEMDNSYEQYF
>TRBV7-3
CASSFVAAELNEQFF
>TRBV2
CASTGGGRAGEQYF
>TRBV29-1
CSVERRDSYEQYF
>TRBV5-4
CASSETGFGGYTF
>TRBV10-3
CAISVGGLGGYEQFF
>TRBV30
CASGYGTSALAGELFF
>TRBV11-2
CASSRSTDTQYF
>TRBV19
CASSDQGFASANYGYTF
>TRBV5-6
CASSYGDFNEKLFF
>TRBV15
CATSRGGGVNYGYTF
>TRBV2
CASKGIQGAQSSYNSPLHF
>TRBV11-3
CASSFAGTSGGPENEQFF
>TRBV7-9
CASKGQTFYGYTF
>TRBV4-1
CASSLTDSYNEQFF
>TRBV30
CACGQGPEPQHF
>TRBV9
CASSVDPFPGLATGELFF
>TRBV21-1
CASSINPGFLGGAGNTIYF
>TRBV5-1
CANEEIGQGPAQVTQYF
>TRBV19
CASSIVLTTDTQYF
>TRBV30
CAWSAWSNEKLFF
>TRBV27
CASMSSGSDTQYF
>TRBV7-9
CASSLGSPGLNTRSYEQYF
>TRBV24-1
CATSAAGAHNEQFF
>TRBV4-2
CASSQVFSTGDSPLHF
>TRBV6-5
CASSRVWETQYF
>TRBV10-1
CASRAGTGNTEAFF
>TRBV15
CATSIGTGTTGELFF